This section outlines one T cell receptor beta chain sequence together with its context. One junction end disagrees with the germline gene, perhaps due to a read error. Under the authors' procedure: By means of reference gene primer amplification, nucleated cell counts were estimated. The assay was immunoSEQ multiplex PCR, and TCRdb's table has in-frame clones only and misses some. V, J and clone size are those of that table, while D and trimming were read from the DNA. The sample contains around 330,000 clones, approximately 81% of which appear only once. The data are from a study of blood T cell repertoires in COVID-19. Across the study: COVID-19 samples from acute and convalescent phases originated in the United States, Italy and Spain.

CDR1 is GTSNPN, CDR2 SVGIG, per germline (reference sequence). This CDR3 region has 13 residues. The specimen sequenced was PBMCs or T cells enriched from blood (not recorded which). The clonotype comes from a woman in her twenties or thirties who had been exposed to COVID-19. The rearrangement joins TRBV30 to TRBJ2-3; the D gene is possibly TRBD2 (5 bases). CDR3 sequence: CAWRPRTPGPRYF. CDR3 coding DNA: TGTGCCTGGAGGCCCAGGACTCCCGGGCCCAGGTACTTT.